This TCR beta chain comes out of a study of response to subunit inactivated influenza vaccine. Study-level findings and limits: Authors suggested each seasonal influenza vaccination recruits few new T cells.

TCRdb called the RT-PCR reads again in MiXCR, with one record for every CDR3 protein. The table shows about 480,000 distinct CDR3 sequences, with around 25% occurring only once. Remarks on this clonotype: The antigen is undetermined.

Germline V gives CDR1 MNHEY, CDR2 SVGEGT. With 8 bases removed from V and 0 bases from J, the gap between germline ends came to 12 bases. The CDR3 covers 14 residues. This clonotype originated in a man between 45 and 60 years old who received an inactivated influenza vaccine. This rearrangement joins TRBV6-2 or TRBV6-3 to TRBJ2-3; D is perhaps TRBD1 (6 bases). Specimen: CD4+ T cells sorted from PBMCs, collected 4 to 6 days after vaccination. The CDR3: CASRDTISTDTQYF. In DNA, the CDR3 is TGTGCCAGCCGGGACACCATTAGCACAGATACGCAGTATTTT.